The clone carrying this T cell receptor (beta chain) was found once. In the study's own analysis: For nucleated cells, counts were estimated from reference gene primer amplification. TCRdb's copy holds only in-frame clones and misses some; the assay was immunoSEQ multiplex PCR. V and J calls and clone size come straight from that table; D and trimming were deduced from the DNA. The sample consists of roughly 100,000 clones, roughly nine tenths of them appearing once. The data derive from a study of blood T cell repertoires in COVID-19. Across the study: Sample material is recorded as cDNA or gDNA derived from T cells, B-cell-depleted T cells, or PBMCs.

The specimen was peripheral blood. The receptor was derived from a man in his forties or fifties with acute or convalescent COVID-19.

The CDR3 DNA reads as TGTGCCAGCAGCTTAGCGGGTGGGGTAGCGGGAGAAATCGGGGAGCTGTTTTTT. Translated: CASSLAGGVAGEIGELFF. The rearrangement links TRBV7-2 to TRBJ2-2; 9 positions match TRBD2. The ends lost 0 bases at V and 7 bases at J; junction bases unmatched: 12. CDR1 and CDR2 from the germline V gene are SGHTA and FQGNSA. The CDR3 contains 18 residues.